This T cell receptor (beta chain) is from a study of OX40 agonist ivuxolimab in advanced cancers. At the level of the whole study: Ivuxolimab, which targeted the costimulatory receptor OX40 (CD134), was an agonistic, fully human IgG2 monoclonal antibody. Intravenous ivuxolimab was administered to patients every 2 weeks at six dose levels: 0.01, 0.1, 0.3, 1.5, 3 and 10 mg/kg. Of the approximately 50 dose-escalation patients, hepatocellular carcinoma was present in about 20, melanoma in some 15, renal cell carcinoma in 9 and head and neck cancer in 9. In the dose-escalation cohort, more than 75% of patients were male, and the mean age was around 60 years, with a range of about 23 to 85. Patients were allowed to have had prior anti-PD-1, anti-PD-L1 or anti-CTLA-4 therapy, and approximately 40% of the dose-escalation patients had previously received checkpoint inhibitors. Three dose-escalation patients achieved partial responses, one with hepatocellular carcinoma and two with cutaneous melanoma. Peripheral TCRbeta sequencing was intended to test whether TCR sequence diversity was altered and clonal T-cell expansion was caused by ivuxolimab. The monotherapy dose-escalation portion (N ≈ 57 patients) of the phase I ivuxolimab trial is reported in the paper.

Study-wide conclusions, independent of this receptor: Low levels of normalized T-cell clonal expansion were also seen in some nonresponding patients. In the 0.1-3.0 mg/kg groups, partial responders were among the patients with the lowest normalized peripheral clonal expansion, particularly in CD8+ T cells. After ivuxolimab, expanded clones were on average more numerous among CD8+ T cells than among CD4+ T cells. Which antigens the clonally expanded peripheral T cells were specific for was not determined. At doses from 0.1 to 3.0 mg/kg, clonal expansion was seen in both CD4+ and CD8+ blood T cells between baseline and week 6.

Genomic DNA was isolated from the sorted cells so that the TCRbeta CDR3 region could be sequenced. The immunoSEQ Assay was used for sequencing of TCRbeta CDR3 regions. This is the immuneACCESS table as TCRdb keeps it, with only in-frame sequences that have V and J called. A part of the clones is gone; compared with another copy, unresolved V genes explain less than half, and the rest is unexplained. Here the sample has fewer than 40,000 clones; roughly 80% occur a single time. Jointly, the top ten make up around 12% of the sample. Compared with germline, V lacks 3 bases and J lacks 4 bases; bases without a gene match: 11. The CDR3 has 15 amino acids, counting the end cysteine and phenylalanine. Of all the DNA, just the CDR3 is kept, 45 bases in frame from base 1. Taken from the germline V gene, the CDR1 and CDR2 loops are SQVTM and ANQGSEA. The trial excluded patients who had a history of autoimmune disease or were on systemic immunosuppression. Peripheral blood for TCR sequencing was collected from all dose cohorts at baseline, on cycle 4 day 1, and on cycle 7 day 1. The samples were taken from a phase I, first-in-human, multicenter, open-label dose-escalation trial of ivuxolimab. Adults with locally advanced or metastatic melanoma, renal cell, hepatocellular, or head and neck squamous cell carcinoma were enrolled in the trial. Before TCR sequencing, CD4+ and CD8+ T cells were separately sorted from peripheral blood.

Points on this clone: This clone's antigen is unknown. No base quality values were provided; no much bigger clone lies one nucleotide off.

Here the chain combines TRBV29-1 and TRBJ2-7, and TRBD1 aligns with 8 junction nucleotides. This sequence originates from an adult with an advanced solid tumor such as melanoma, head and neck, liver or kidney cancer. The sequenced sample was CD4+ or CD8+ T cells sorted from blood, obtained in a trial of the OX40 agonist ivuxolimab. CDR3 loop: CSVEAWTGTSYEQYF. The sequenced DNA: TGCAGCGTTGAGGCCTGGACAGGGACATCATACGAGCAGTACTTC.